Presented here are 4 T cell receptor beta chains from one specimen sequenced in a study of T cell responses to AZD1222 COVID-19 vaccine. Clones were sequenced by immunoSEQ multiplex PCR, and TCRdb holds only the in-frame ones, with some missing. The sample has under 140,000 clones, just under 95% seen once. The specimen was peripheral blood, collected on day 0 of AZD1222 vaccination. The receptors shown here come from an adult in good health.

The chain links TRBV7-9 to TRBJ2-7; no definite D call. Per the germline V gene, CDR1 is SEHNR and CDR2 is FQNEAQ (reference sequence). V was pared by 4 bases and J by 3 bases, with 13 bases between. The CDR3 loop spans 14 amino acids. Here the CDR3 DNA reads TGTGCCAGCAGCTCCTTCGGGCAGGACTACGAGCAGTACTTC. This sequence encodes CASSSFGQDYEQYF.

The chain uses TRBV19 and TRBJ2-7; D remains unclear. Trimming left V 6 bases short and J 2 bases short, with 8 bases between. Germline V gene sequence: CDR1 LNHDA, CDR2 SQIVND (reference sequence). CDR3 length: 12 residues. The CDR3 DNA reads TGTGCCAGTAGGGGCGGAACCTACGAGCAGTACTTC. Its translation: CASRGGTYEQYF.

The chain is built from TRBV5-8 and TRBJ1-1, with 7 bases fitting TRBD1. The V gene's germline CDR1 is SGHTS and CDR2 YDEGEE. The CDR3 is 13 amino acids. V trimming: 4 bases; J trimming: 1 base; junction bases outside the gene matches: 1. This CDR3 reads CASSRQGNTEAFF. CDR3 in DNA: TGTGCCAGCAGCAGACAGGGGAACACTGAAGCTTTCTTT.

The J gene is TRBJ1-1, the V gene TRBV7-7, with D unresolved. The CDR3 has 14 residues. Germline CDR1 and CDR2: SSHAT and FNYEAQ (reference sequence). V lost 5 bases, J lost 1 base, and 11 bases lay in between. Here the CDR3 reads CASSALGGNTEAFF. The CDR3 DNA reads TGTGCCAGCAGCGCCCTAGGAGGGAACACTGAAGCTTTCTTT.